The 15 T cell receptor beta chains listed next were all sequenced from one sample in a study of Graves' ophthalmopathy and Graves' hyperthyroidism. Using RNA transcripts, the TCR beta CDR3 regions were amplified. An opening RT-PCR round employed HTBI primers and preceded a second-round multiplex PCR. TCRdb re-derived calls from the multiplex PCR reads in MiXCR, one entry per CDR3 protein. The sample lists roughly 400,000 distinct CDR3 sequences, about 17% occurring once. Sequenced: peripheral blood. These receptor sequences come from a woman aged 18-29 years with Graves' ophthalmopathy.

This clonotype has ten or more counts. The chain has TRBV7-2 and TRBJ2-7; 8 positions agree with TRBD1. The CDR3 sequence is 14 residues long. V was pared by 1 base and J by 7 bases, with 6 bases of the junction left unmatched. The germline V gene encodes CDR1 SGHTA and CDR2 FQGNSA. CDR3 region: CASSLGTGPREQYF. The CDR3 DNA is TGTGCCAGCAGCTTAGGGACAGGGCCAAGAGAGCAGTACTTC.

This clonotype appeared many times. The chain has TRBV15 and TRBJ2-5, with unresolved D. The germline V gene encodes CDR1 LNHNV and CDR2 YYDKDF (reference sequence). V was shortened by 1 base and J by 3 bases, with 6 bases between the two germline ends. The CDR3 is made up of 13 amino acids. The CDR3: CATSRGKEETQYF. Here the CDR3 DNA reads TGTGCCACCAGCAGAGGGAAAGAAGAGACCCAGTACTTC.

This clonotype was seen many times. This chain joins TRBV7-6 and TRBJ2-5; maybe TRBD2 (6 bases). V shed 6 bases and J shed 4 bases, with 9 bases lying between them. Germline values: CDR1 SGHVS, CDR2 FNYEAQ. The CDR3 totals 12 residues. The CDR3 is CASSMGGETQYF. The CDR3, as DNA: TGTGCCAGCAGTATGGGGGGAGAGACCCAGTACTTC. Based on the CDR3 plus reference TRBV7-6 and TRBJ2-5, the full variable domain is GAGVSQSPRYKVTKRGQDVALRCDPISGHVSLYWYRQALGQGPEFLTYFNYEAQQDKSGLPNDRFSAERPEGSISTLTIQRTEQRDSAMYRCASSMGGETQYFGPGTRLLVL.

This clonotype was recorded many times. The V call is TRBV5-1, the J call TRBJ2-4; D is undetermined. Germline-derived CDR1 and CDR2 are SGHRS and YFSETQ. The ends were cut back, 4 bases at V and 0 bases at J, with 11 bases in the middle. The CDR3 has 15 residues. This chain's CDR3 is CASSPVSVAKNIQYF. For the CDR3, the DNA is TGCGCCAGCAGCCCCGTGTCGGTAGCCAAAAACATTCAGTACTTC.

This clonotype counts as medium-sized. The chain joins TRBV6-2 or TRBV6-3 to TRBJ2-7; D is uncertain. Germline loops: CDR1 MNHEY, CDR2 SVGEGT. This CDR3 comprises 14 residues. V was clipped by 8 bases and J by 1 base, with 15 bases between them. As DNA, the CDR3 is TGTGCCAGCCTCCCTTACGGCGGATCCTACGAGCAGTACTTC. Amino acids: CASLPYGGSYEQYF.

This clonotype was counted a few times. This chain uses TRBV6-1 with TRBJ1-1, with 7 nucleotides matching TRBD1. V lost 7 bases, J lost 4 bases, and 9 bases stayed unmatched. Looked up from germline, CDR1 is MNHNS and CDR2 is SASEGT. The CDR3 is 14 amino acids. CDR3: CASTSRGRGTEAFF. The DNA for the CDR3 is TGTGCCAGCACCTCGAGGGGGCGAGGCACTGAAGCTTTCTTT.

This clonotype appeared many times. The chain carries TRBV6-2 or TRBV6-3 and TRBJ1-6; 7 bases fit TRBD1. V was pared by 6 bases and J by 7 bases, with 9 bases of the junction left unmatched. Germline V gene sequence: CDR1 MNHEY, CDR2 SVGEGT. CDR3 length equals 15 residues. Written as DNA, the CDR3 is TGTGCCAGCAGACCTCAGGGGGTCAACAATTCACCCCTCCACTTT. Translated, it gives CASRPQGVNNSPLHF.

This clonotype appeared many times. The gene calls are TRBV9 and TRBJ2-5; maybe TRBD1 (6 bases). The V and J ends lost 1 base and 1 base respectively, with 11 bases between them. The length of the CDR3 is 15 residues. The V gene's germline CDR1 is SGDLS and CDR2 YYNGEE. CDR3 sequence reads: CASSVRGHSQETQYF. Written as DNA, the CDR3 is TGTGCCAGCAGCGTAAGGGGACACAGCCAAGAGACCCAGTACTTC. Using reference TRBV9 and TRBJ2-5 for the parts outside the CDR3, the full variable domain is DSGVTQTPKHLITATGQRVTLRCSPRSGDLSVYWYQQSLDQGLQFLIQYYNGEERAKGNILERFSAQQFPDLHSELNLSSLELGDSALYFCASSVRGHSQETQYFGPGTRLLVL.

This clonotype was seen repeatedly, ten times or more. The CDR3 region is CASSLLTGGDGYTF. The CDR3 nucleotides are TGTGCCAGCAGTCTCTTGACAGGGGGGGATGGCTACACCTTC. The chain couples TRBV28 to TRBJ1-2, with 9 nucleotides matching TRBD1. Germline lookup yields CDR1 MDHEN and CDR2 SYDVKM. This CDR3 has 14 amino acids. V shed 5 bases, J shed 6 bases, and the junction held 7 bases outside the gene matches.

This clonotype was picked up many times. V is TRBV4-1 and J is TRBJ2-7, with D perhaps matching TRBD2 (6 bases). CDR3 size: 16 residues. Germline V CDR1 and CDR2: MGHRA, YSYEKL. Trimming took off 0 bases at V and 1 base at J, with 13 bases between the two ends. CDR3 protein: CASSQEAQAGSYEQYF. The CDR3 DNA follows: TGCGCCAGCAGCCAAGAAGCACAGGCGGGGTCCTACGAGCAGTACTTC.

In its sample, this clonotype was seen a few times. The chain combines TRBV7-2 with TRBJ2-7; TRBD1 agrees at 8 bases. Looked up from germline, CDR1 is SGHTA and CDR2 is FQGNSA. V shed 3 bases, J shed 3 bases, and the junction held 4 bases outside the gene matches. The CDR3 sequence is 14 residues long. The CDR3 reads CASSFGTGYYEQYF. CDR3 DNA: TGTGCCAGCAGCTTCGGGACAGGATACTACGAGCAGTACTTC.

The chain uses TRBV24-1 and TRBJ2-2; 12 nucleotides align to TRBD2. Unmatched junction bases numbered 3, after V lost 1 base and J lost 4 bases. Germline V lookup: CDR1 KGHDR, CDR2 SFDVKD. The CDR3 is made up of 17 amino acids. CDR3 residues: CATSDLKGLAGTGELFF. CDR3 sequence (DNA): TGTGCCACCAGTGATTTAAAGGGACTAGCGGGCACCGGGGAGCTGTTTTTT.

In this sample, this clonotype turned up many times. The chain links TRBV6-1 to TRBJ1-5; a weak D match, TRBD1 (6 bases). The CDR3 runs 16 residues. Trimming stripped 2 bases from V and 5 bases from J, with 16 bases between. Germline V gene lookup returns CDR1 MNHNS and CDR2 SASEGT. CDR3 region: CASSELGGPSDQPQHF. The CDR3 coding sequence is TGTGCCAGCAGTGAATTGGGGGGCCCGTCCGATCAGCCCCAGCATTTT.

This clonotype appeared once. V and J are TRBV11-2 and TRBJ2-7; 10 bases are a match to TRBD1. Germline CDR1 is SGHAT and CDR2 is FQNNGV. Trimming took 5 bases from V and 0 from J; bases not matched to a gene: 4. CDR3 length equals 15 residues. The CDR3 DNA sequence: TGTGCCAGCAGCCGACAGGGGGCAAGCTCCTACGAGCAGTACTTC. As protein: CASSRQGASSYEQYF.

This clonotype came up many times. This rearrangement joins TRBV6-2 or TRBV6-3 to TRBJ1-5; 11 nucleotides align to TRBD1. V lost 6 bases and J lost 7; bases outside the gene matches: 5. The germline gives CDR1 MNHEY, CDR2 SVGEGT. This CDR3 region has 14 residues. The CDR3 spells CASRGQGAQQPQHF. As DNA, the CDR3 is TGTGCCAGCAGAGGACAGGGGGCCCAGCAGCCCCAGCATTTT.